The entry below describes one TCR beta chain. Its antigen remains unidentified. This CDR3 has 19 amino acids. Trimming took off 4 bases at V and 8 bases at J, with 32 bases between the two ends. CDR1 is MNHEY, CDR2 SVGAGI, per germline. This sample was included in a study of T cells in Graves' hyperthyroidism and ophthalmopathy. TCR beta CDR3 sequences were amplified from RNA transcripts. TCR CDR3 underwent first-round RT-PCR with the HTBI primer set. TCRdb re-called the multiplex PCR reads through MiXCR, storing one row per CDR3 protein. The table has about 510,000 distinct CDR3 sequences, around 50% seen once; the top ten hold 44%. Regarding the study as a whole: Ophthalmopathy was told apart from stable hyperthyroidism by a 13 V-J model. Most thyroid clonotypes expanded above 0.001 appeared in blood too.

Patients were excluded because of uncontrolled infection, other autoimmune disease, pregnancy or lactation. The sequenced material came from peripheral blood or thyroid tissue (not recorded which). The rearrangement joins TRBV6-5 to TRBJ2-5, with D unclear. The clonotype was recovered from an adult woman with Graves' disease, either hyperthyroidism or ophthalmopathy (not recorded which). DNA for the CDR3: TGTGCCAGCAGTTTAGGCGGACCTGCCGCTAACTATGGTAGGATAACCCAGTACTTC. It translates to CASSLGGPAANYGRITQYF.